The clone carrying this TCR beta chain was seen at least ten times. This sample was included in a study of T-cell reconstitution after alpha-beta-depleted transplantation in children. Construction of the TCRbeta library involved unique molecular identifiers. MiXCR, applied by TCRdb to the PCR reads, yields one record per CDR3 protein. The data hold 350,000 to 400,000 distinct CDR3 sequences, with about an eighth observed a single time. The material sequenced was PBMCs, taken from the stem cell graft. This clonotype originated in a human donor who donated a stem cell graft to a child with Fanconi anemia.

The CDR3 loop is CASRLTGASTGSGNTIYF. CDR3 nucleotide sequence: TGTGCCAGCAGGCTGACAGGTGCCTCAACGGGCTCTGGAAACACCATATATTTT. J is TRBJ1-3 and V is TRBV12-3 or TRBV12-4; TRBD1 is a possible D gene (6 bases). The CDR3 consists of 18 residues. The ends were cut back, 6 bases at V and 0 bases at J, with 21 bases in the middle.